This T cell receptor beta chain was obtained from a study of OX40 agonist ivuxolimab in advanced cancers. In the study overall: Patients in the trial were receiving intravenous ivuxolimab every 2 weeks, at doses of 0.01 to 10 mg/kg.

The CDR3 extends over 16 amino acids. On cycle 4 day 1 and cycle 7 day 1, as well as at baseline, blood was sampled. This clone appeared a few times. What it binds is unknown. The table came from immunoSEQ multiplex PCR; TCRdb's copy has only in-frame clones and leaves some out. The table records 60,000 to 80,000 clones, roughly three quarters of them present only once. Study-level points and caveats: Doses of 0.1 to 3.0 mg/kg were accompanied by clonal expansion of CD4+ and CD8+ blood T cells by week 6. Expanded clones were, on average, more numerous in CD8+ T cells than in CD4+.

The clonotype originates from an adult with an advanced solid tumor such as melanoma, head and neck, liver or kidney cancer. Sequenced material: CD4+ or CD8+ T cells sorted from blood, taken in a trial of the OX40 agonist ivuxolimab. V gene TRBV21-1 combines with J gene TRBJ2-7; whether TRBD1, the table's D call, matches the DNA was not checked. TRBV21-1 is classified as a pseudogene. The CDR3 loop reads CASSRTADGARYEQYF. The DNA for the CDR3 is TGTGCCAGCAGCAGGACAGCCGATGGGGCCCGCTACGAGCAGTACTTC.